The sequence of this TCR beta chain was determined in a study of T-cell memory formation after mild COVID-19. On the study more broadly: Across donors, TCR clusters were largely donor specific.

The study's findings and limits: Clones contracting across day 15 to 85 had a balanced CD4/CD8 profile; later expanding clones leaned CD4+. CM and EM subsets held most contracting CD4+ clones; EMRA held CD8+ ones. Some clones that responded turned up in pre-infection memory, which suggests that cross-reactive memory joined in.

The CDR3 is made up of 15 amino acids. CDR1 is MDHEN and CDR2 is SYDVKM in the germline V gene. Trimming shortened V by 6 bases and J by 2 bases, and 14 bases separated the two germline ends. Using its own MiXCR run on the 5' RACE reads, TCRdb lists one record per CDR3 protein. The sample contains under 300,000 distinct CDR3 sequences, about 16% of which appear only once. This clonotype was seen repeatedly, ten times or more. What it recognizes is unknown. V is TRBV28 and J is TRBJ1-3, with TRBD1 as a possible D gene (5 bases). The receptor was isolated from a man younger than 35 who had mild COVID-19 (a few samples of this study predate the infection). Cell type and time point are not known. Source material: PBMCs or a T cell subset sorted from them (not recorded which). CDR3 sequence (DNA): TGTGCCAGCAGCCTGGCCGGGGCAGCTGGAAACACCATATATTTT. Translating gives CASSLAGAAGNTIYF.